What follows are 10 T cell receptor beta chains derived from one specimen sequenced in a study of T-cell reconstitution after alpha-beta-depleted transplantation in children. Unique molecular identifiers featured in how the TCRbeta library was prepared. TCRdb reprocessed the PCR reads via MiXCR and lists one record per CDR3 protein. The sample has 180,000 or so distinct CDR3 sequences, approximately 6.8% seen once. Source: PBMCs, taken before TCRalphabeta/CD19-depleted stem cell transplant. The receptors derive from a girl under two years old with combined immunodeficiency, due to receive a stem cell transplant.

The sample holds many counts of this clonotype. The chain has TRBV28 and TRBJ1-2, with D unresolved. The CDR3 has 13 residues. V lost 5 bases and J 7 bases, leaving 14 bases between the germline ends. Germline V gene sequence: CDR1 MDHEN, CDR2 SYDVKM. Written as DNA, the CDR3 is TGTGCCAGCAGTAACGCAGCCGGAGGTGGCTACACCTTC. Amino acid sequence: CASSNAAGGGYTF.

This clonotype was counted at least ten times. The chain carries TRBV4-1 and TRBJ1-2; the D gene is possibly TRBD1 (5 bases). The CDR3 runs to 15 residues. Germline V CDR1 and CDR2: MGHRA, YSYEKL. Deletions cut 3 bases from V and 2 bases from J, with 13 bases between. In DNA form, the CDR3 reads TGCGCCAGCAGCCATCCGGGGCAGGCAAACTATGGCTACACCTTC. Amino acids: CASSHPGQANYGYTF.

This clonotype was seen only a few times. The genes are TRBV7-3 and TRBJ2-1, with a weak D call TRBD2 (5 bases). The CDR3 totals 16 residues. Germline CDR1 reads SGHTA; CDR2 reads FQGTGA. Trimming took 5 bases from V and 5 from J, leaving 19 bases between them. CDR3 in DNA: TGTGCCAGCAGCAGCGGTCTCGGCGGGCTTCACAATGAGCAGTTCTTC. Translating gives CASSSGLGGLHNEQFF.

The table lists this clonotype with many counts. V gene TRBV5-1 combines with J gene TRBJ2-3; no reliable D call. Trimming took off 3 bases at V and 12 bases at J, with 5 bases between the two ends. Germline V gene data show CDR1 as SGHRS and CDR2 as YFSETQ. The length of the CDR3 is 9 residues. CDR3 region: CASSSHQYF. The DNA for the CDR3 is TGCGCCAGCAGCTCTCACCAGTATTTT.

A few counts support this clonotype. The genes are TRBV7-6 and TRBJ2-6; D not resolved. Per germline, CDR1 SGHVS and CDR2 FNYEAQ. V was clipped by 8 bases and J by 1 base, with 18 bases between them. CDR3 size: 17 residues. This CDR3 is CASGPLPVRSGANVLTF. The DNA of the CDR3 is TGTGCCAGCGGCCCTCTCCCGGTGAGATCTGGGGCCAACGTCCTGACTTTC.

This clonotype was seen many times. This sequence joins TRBV2 and TRBJ1-1; D is uncertain. The length of the CDR3 is 13 residues. The germline gives CDR1 SNHLY, CDR2 FYNNEI. V was shortened by 6 bases and J by 1 base, with 9 bases between the two germline ends. CDR3 in DNA: TGTGCCAGCAGCTTCGGGTCGAACACTGAAGCTTTCTTT. Translation: CASSFGSNTEAFF.

In this sample, this clonotype turned up many times. V and J are TRBV2 and TRBJ2-1, with D maybe TRBD2 (7 bases). The germline V gene encodes CDR1 SNHLY and CDR2 FYNNEI. V shed 7 bases and J shed 10 bases, with 23 bases lying between them. This CDR3 region has 15 residues. The CDR3 is CASTLEGGAGREQFF. CDR3 bases: TGTGCCAGCACCCTTGAAGGGGGGGCAGGGAGGGAGCAGTTCTTC.

This clonotype was counted between two and nine times. This chain connects TRBV20-1 to TRBJ2-7; TRBD2 might be the D (6 bases). This CDR3 region has 13 residues. The germline V and J ends were trimmed by 3 bases and 2 bases, with 11 bases remaining between them. The germline CDR1 and CDR2 sequences are DFQATT and SNEGSKA (reference sequence). CDR3 DNA: TGCAGTGCTAGCGGCGGGATTGCCTACGAGCAGTACTTC. Translation: CSASGGIAYEQYF.

Many counts were recorded for this clonotype. The rearrangement links TRBV12-3 or TRBV12-4 to TRBJ1-2; D unresolved. This CDR3 is 14 amino acids long. Trimming shortened V by 5 bases and J by 0 bases, and 10 bases separated the two germline ends. Here the CDR3 reads CASSRPGANYGYTF. CDR3 bases: TGTGCCAGCAGTCGTCCTGGGGCTAACTATGGCTACACCTTC.

The CDR3 loop reads CASSFSGGSGDEQYF. Written as DNA, the CDR3 is TGTGCCAGCAGCTTTAGCGGGGGCTCGGGCGACGAGCAGTACTTC. The chain recombines TRBV7-2 with TRBJ2-7, with 9 nucleotides matching TRBD2. This CDR3 has 15 amino acids. With 3 bases clipped from V and 5 bases from J, the junction kept 8 bases outside the gene matches. The germline CDR1 and CDR2 sequences are SGHTA and FQGNSA.